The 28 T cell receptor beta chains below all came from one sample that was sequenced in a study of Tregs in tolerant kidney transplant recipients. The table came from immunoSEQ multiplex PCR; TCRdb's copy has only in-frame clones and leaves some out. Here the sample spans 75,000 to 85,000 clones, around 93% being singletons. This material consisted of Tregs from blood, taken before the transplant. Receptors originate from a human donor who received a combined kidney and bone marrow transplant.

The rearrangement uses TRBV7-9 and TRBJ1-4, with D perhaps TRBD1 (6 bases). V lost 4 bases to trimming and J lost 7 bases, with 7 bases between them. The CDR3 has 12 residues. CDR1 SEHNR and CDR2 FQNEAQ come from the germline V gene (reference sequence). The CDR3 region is CASSSQGEKLFF. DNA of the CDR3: TGTGCCAGCAGCTCACAGGGTGAAAAACTGTTTTTT.

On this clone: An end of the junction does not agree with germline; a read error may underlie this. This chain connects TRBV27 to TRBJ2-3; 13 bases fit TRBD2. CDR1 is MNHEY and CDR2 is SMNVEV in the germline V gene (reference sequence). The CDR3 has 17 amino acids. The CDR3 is CASSLGTSGISTGTQYF. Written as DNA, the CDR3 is TGTGCCAGCAGTTTAGGGACTAGCGGGATTAGCACAGGTACGCAGTATTTT.

The CDR3 region has the DNA TGTGCCAGCAGCTATACAGGGGGGGATACGCAGTATTTT. Translated, it gives CASSYTGGDTQYF. The V call is TRBV11-3, the J call TRBJ2-3, with 8 bases matching TRBD1. In germline, CDR1 is SGHNT, CDR2 YENEEA. This CDR3 contains 13 residues. Unmatched junction bases numbered 3, after V lost 4 bases and J lost 6 bases. Combining the CDR3 with reference TRBV11-3 and TRBJ2-3 gives the whole variable domain EAGVVQSPRYKIIEKKQPVAFWCNPISGHNTLYWYLQNLGQGPELLIRYENEEAVDDSQLPKDRFSAERLKGVDSTLKIQPAELGDSAVYLCASSYTGGDTQYFGPGTRLTVL.

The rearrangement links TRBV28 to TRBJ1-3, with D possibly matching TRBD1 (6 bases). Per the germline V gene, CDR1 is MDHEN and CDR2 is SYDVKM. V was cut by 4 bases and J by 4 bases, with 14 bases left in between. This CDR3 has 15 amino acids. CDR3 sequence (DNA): TGTGCCAGCAGTTCAGTCCGCCAGGGGGGAAACACCATATATTTT. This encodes CASSSVRQGGNTIYF.

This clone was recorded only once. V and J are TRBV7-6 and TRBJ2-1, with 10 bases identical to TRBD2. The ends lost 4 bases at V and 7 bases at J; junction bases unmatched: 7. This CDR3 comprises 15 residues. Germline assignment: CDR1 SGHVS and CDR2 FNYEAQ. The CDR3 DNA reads TGTGCCAGCAGCTCGCTAGCGGGAGTGGGGAATGAGCAGTTCTTC. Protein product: CASSSLAGVGNEQFF.

The CDR3 DNA is TGTGCCAGCAGCCAAGAGGGGCTGCTTTCGAACACCGGGGAGCTGTTTTTT. It yields the protein CASSQEGLLSNTGELFF. The chain carries TRBV4-2 and TRBJ2-2; D perhaps matches TRBD1 (5 bases). This CDR3 spans 17 amino acids. Trimming pared 0 bases from V and 0 bases from J, leaving 11 bases between. Germline CDR1 and CDR2: LGHNA and YNFKEQ.

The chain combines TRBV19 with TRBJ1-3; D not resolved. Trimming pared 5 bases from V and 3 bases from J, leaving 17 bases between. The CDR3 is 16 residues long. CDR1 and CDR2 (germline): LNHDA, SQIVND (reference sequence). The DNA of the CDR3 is TGTGCCAGTAGTTTATTCCGGCAGTCTTTTGGAAACACCATATATTTT. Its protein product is CASSLFRQSFGNTIYF. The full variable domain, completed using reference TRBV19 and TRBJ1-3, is DGGITQSPKYLFRKEGQNVTLSCEQNLNHDAMYWYRQDPGQGLRLIYYSQIVNDFQKGDIAEGYSVSREKKESFPLTVTSAQKNPTAFYLCASSLFRQSFGNTIYFGEGSWLTVV.

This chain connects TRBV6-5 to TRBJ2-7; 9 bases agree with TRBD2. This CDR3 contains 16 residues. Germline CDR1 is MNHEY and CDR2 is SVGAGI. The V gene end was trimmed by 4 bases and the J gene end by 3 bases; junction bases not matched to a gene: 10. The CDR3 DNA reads TGTGCCAGCAGTTCTTCCCAAGGCGGGAGGGGCTACGAGCAGTACTTC. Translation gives CASSSSQGGRGYEQYF.

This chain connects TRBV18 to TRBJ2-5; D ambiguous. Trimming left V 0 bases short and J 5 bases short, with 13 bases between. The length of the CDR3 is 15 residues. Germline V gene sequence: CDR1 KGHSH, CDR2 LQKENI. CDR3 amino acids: CASSPPGFGLETQYF. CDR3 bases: TGTGCCAGCTCACCACCAGGGTTTGGTTTGGAGACCCAGTACTTC.

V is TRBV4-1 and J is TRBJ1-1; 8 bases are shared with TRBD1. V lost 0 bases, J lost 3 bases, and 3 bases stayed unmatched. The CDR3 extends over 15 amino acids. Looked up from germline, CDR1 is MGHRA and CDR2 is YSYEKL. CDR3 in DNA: TGCGCCAGCAGCCAAGACGACAGGGGATACACTGAAGCTTTCTTT. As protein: CASSQDDRGYTEAFF.

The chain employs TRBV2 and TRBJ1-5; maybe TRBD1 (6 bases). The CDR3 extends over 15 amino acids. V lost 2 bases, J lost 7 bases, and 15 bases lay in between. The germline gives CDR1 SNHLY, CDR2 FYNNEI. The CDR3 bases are TGTGCCAGCAGTGAATCGGGGGCGCAGGGGCAGCCCCAGCATTTT. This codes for CASSESGAQGQPQHF. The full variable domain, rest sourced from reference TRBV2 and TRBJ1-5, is EPEVTQTPSHQVTQMGQEVILRCVPISNHLYFYWYRQILGQKVEFLVSFYNNEISEKSEIFDDQFSVERPDGSNFTLKIRSTKLEDSAMYFCASSESGAQGQPQHFGDGTRLSIL.

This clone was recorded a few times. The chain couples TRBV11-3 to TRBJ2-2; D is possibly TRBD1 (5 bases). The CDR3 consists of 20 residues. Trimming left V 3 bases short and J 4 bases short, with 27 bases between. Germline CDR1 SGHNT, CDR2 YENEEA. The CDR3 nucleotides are TGTGCCAGCAGCTTTGGGTCAAAACTTCAGGGTCCCGTGGGCACCGGGGAGCTGTTTTTT. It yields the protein CASSFGSKLQGPVGTGELFF.

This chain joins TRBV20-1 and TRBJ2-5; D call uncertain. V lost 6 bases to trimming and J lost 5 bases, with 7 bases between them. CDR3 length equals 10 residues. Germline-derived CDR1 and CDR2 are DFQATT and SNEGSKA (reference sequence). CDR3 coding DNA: TGCAGTGCCAAGAGGGAGACCCAGTACTTC. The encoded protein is CSAKRETQYF.

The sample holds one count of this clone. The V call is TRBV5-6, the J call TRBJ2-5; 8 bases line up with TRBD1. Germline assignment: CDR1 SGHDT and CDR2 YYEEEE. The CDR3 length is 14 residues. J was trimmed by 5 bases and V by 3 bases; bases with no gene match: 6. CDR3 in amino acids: CASSSGGAAETQYF. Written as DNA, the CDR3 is TGTGCCAGCAGCTCAGGGGGCGCGGCGGAGACCCAGTACTTC.

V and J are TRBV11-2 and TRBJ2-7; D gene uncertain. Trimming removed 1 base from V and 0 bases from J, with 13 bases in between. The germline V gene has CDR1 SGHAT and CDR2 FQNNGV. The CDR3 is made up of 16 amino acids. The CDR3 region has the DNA TGTGCCAGCAGCTTAGGTGGGCGACCCATCTCCTACGAGCAGTACTTC. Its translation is CASSLGGRPISYEQYF.

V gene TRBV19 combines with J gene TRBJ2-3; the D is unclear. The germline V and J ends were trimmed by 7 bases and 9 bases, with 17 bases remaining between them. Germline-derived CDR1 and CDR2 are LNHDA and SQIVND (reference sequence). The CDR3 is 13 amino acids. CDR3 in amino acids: CASTTASHGTQYF. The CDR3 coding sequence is TGTGCCAGTACCACCGCTTCCCACGGGACGCAGTATTTT.

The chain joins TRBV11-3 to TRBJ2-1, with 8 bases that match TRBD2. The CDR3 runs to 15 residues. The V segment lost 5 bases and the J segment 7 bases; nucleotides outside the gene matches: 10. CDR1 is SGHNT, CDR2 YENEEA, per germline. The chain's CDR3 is CASSPQRELRNEQFF. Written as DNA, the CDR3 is TGTGCCAGCAGCCCCCAGCGGGAGCTTAGGAATGAGCAGTTCTTC.

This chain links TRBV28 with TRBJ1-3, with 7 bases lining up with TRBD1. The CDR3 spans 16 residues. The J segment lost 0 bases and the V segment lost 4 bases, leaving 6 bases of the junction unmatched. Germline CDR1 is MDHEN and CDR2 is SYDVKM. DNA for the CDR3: TGTGCCAGCAGTTCCCCGACAGGGTCCTCTGGAAACACCATATATTTT. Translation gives CASSSPTGSSGNTIYF.

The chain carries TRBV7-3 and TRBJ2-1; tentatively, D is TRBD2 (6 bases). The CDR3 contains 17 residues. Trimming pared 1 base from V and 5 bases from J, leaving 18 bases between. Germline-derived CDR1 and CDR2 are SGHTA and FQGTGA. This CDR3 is CASSLNPRLAGHNEQFF. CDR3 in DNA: TGTGCCAGCAGCTTAAATCCCCGACTGGCGGGACACAATGAGCAGTTCTTC.

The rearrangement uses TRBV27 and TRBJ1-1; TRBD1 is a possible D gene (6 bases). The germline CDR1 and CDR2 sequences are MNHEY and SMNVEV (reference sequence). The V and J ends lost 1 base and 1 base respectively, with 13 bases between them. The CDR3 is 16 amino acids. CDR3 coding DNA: TGTGCCAGCAGTTTATTCGGGTGGGACACGAACACTGAAGCTTTCTTT. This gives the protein CASSLFGWDTNTEAFF.

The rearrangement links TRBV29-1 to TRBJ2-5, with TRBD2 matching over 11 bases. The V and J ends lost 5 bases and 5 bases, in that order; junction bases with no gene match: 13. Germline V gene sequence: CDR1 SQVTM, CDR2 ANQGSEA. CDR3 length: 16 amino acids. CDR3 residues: CSVPGTSGSLGETQYF. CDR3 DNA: TGCAGCGTTCCTGGAACTAGCGGGAGTCTCGGGGAGACCCAGTACTTC.

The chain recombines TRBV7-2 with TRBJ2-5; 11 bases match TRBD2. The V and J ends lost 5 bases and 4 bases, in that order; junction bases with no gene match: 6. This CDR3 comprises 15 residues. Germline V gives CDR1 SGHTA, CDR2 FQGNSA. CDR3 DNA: TGTGCCAGCAGCCCATATGGACTAGCGGGAGAGACCCAGTACTTC. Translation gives CASSPYGLAGETQYF.

The CDR3: CASSLSPLDNTIYF. The CDR3 nucleotides are TGTGCCAGCAGCTTAAGCCCTCTCGACAACACCATATATTTT. The chain combines TRBV7-3 with TRBJ1-3; no clear D gene. Germline lookup yields CDR1 SGHTA and CDR2 FQGTGA. Trimming pared 1 base from V and 7 bases from J, leaving 11 bases between. The CDR3 extends over 14 amino acids.

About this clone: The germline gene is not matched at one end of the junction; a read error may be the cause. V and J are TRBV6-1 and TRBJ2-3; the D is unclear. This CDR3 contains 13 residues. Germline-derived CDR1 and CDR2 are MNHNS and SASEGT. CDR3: CVSSPGGPTTQYF. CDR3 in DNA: TGTGTCAGCTCCCCGGGTGGGCCAACTACGCAGTATTTT.

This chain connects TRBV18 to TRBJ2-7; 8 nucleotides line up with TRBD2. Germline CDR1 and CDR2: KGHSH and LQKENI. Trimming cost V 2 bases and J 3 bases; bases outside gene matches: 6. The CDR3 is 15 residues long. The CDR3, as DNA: TGTGCCAGCTCACCAAGCGGGGGCAGGGGCTACGAGCAGTACTTC. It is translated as CASSPSGGRGYEQYF.

The CDR3, as DNA: TGTGCCAGCAGTTTATCTCCCTTGAGCGGGATCAGAGCCGGGGAGCTGTTTTTT. This codes for CASSLSPLSGIRAGELFF. The chain has TRBV28 and TRBJ2-2, with 7 bases that match TRBD2. This CDR3 comprises 18 residues. Trimming took 1 base from V and 6 from J; bases not matched to a gene: 14. CDR1 and CDR2 (germline): MDHEN, SYDVKM.

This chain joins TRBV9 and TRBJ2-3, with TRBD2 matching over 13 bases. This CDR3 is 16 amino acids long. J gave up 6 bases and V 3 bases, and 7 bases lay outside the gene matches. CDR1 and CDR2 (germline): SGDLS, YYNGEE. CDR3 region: CASSGGLAGVVDTQYF. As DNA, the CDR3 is TGTGCCAGCAGCGGAGGACTAGCGGGAGTAGTTGATACGCAGTATTTT.

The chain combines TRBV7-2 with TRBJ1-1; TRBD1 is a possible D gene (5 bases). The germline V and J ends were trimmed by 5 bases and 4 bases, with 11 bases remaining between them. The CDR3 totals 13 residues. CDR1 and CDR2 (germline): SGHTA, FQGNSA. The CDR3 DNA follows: TGTGCCAGCAGCCGCACCGGGGGCACTGAAGCTTTCTTT. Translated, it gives CASSRTGGTEAFF.